Listed here is a single TCR beta chain. This table comes from immunoSEQ multiplex PCR, and its TCRdb copy is limited to in-frame clones, with some not included. The sample lists 75,000 to 90,000 clones, around 91% occurring once. These data belong to a study of blood T cell repertoires in COVID-19. Germline V gene sequence: CDR1 LNHDA, CDR2 SQIVND (reference sequence). The CDR3 is 15 amino acids. V lost 3 bases, J lost 3 bases, and 12 bases lay in between. This TCR was recovered from a human donor in a cohort sampled during active COVID-19. This chain links TRBV19 with TRBJ1-5; D is possibly TRBD1 (5 bases). The sequencing sample was made of peripheral blood. CDR3 sequence: CASSIREPPNQPQHF. CDR3 in DNA: TGTGCCAGTAGTATCAGGGAACCCCCCAATCAGCCCCAGCATTTT.